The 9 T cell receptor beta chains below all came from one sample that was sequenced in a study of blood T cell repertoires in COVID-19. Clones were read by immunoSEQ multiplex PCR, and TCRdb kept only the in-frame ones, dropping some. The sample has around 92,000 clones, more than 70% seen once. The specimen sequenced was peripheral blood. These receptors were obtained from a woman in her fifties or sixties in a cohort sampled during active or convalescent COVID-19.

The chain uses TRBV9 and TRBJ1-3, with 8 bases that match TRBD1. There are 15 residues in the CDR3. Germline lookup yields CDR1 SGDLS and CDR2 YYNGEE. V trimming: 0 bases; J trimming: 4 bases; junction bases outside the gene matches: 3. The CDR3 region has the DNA TGTGCCAGCAGCGTAGAAGGACAGGGAGGAAACACCATATATTTT. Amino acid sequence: CASSVEGQGGNTIYF.

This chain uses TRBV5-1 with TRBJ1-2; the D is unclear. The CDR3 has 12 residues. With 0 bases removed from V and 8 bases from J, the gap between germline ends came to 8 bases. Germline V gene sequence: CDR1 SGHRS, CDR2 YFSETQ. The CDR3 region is CASSLDGEGYTF. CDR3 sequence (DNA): TGCGCCAGCAGCTTGGACGGGGAGGGCTACACCTTC.

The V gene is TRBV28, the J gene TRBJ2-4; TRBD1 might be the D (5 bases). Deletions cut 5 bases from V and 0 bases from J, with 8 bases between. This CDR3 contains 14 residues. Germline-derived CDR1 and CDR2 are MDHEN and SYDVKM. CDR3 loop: CASSRQLAKNIQYF. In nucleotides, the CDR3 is TGTGCCAGCAGTCGACAGCTAGCCAAAAACATTCAGTACTTC.

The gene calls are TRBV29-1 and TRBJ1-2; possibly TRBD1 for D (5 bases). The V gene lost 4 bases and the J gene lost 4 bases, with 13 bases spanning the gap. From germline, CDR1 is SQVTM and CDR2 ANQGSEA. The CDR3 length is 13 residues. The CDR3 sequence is CSVVQGQGYGYTF. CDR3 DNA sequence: TGCAGCGTTGTTCAGGGTCAGGGCTATGGCTACACCTTC.

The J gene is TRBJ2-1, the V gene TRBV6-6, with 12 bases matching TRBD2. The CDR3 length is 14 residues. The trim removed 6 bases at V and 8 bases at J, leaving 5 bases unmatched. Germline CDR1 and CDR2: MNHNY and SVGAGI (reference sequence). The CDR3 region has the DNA TGTGCCAGCAGGAGCACTAGCGGGGGGTATGAGCAGTTCTTC. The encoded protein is CASRSTSGGYEQFF.

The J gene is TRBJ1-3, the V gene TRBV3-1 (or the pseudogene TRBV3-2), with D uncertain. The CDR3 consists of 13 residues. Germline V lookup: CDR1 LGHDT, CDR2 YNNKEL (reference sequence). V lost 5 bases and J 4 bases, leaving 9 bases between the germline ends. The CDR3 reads CASSADTGNTIYF. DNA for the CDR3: TGTGCCAGCAGCGCTGACACCGGAAACACCATATATTTT.

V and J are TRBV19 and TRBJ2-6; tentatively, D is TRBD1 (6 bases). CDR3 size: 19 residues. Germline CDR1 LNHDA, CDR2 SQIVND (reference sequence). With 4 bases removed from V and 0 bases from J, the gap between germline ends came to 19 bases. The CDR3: CASSKGVGSRGSGANVLTF. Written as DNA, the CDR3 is TGTGCCAGTAGTAAGGGGGTGGGCAGTAGGGGCTCTGGGGCCAACGTCCTGACTTTC.

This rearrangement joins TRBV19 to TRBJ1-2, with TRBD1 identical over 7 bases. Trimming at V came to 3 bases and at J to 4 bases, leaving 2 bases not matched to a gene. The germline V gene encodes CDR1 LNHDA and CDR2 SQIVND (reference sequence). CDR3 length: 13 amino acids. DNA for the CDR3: TGTGCCAGTAGTATGGACAGGCCCTATGGCTACACCTTC. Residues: CASSMDRPYGYTF.

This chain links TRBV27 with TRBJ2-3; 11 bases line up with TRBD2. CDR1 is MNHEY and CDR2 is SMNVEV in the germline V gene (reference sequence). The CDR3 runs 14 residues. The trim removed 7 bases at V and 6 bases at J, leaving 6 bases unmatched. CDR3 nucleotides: TGTGCCAGCACCTTAGCGGGGGGGCTGGATACGCAGTATTTT. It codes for CASTLAGGLDTQYF.